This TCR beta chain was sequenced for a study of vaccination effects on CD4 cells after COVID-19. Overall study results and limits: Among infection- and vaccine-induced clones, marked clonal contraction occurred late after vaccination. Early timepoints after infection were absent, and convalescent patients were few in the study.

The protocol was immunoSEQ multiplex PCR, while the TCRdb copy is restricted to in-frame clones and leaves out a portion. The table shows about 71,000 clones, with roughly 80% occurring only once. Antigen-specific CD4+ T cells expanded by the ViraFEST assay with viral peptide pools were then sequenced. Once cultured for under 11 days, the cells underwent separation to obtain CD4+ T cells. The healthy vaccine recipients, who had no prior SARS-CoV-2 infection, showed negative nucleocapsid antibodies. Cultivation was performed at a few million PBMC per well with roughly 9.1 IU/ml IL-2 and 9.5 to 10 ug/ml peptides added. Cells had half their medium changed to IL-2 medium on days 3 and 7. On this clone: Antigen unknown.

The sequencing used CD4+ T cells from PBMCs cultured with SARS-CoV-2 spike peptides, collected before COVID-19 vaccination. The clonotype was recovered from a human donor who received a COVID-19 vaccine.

CDR3 coding DNA: TGCGCCAGCAGCCATGACAGGGGAGTTTCTTCTGGGGCCAACGTCCTGACTTTC. It encodes CASSHDRGVSSGANVLTF. The chain has TRBV4-1 and TRBJ2-6, with 8 nucleotides matching TRBD1. Germline V CDR1 and CDR2: MGHRA, YSYEKL. CDR3 length: 18 amino acids. J gave up 1 base and V 3 bases, and 8 bases lay outside the gene matches.